Listed here are 21 T cell receptor beta chains from one sample, sequenced in a study of Tregs in tolerant kidney transplant recipients. Generated by immunoSEQ multiplex PCR, the TCRdb table keeps only in-frame clones and is missing some. The table lists tens of thousands of clones, 95% to 98% of them singletons. The sample consisted of Tregs from blood, taken before the transplant. Receptor source: a human donor who received a combined kidney and bone marrow transplant.

This sequence joins TRBV7-3 and TRBJ2-3; D is unresolved. This CDR3 comprises 14 residues. CDR1 and CDR2 (germline): SGHTA, FQGTGA. The ends were cut back, 2 bases at V and 4 bases at J, with 10 bases in the middle. The chain's CDR3 is CASSLGLEPDTQYF. In nucleotides, the CDR3 is TGTGCCAGCAGCTTAGGTCTAGAGCCAGATACGCAGTATTTT.

V is TRBV13 and J is TRBJ1-1; D uncertain. V was clipped by 0 bases and J by 0 bases, with 14 bases between them. The CDR3 is made up of 17 amino acids. CDR1 PRHDT and CDR2 FYEKMQ come from the germline V gene (reference sequence). CDR3 region: CASSLGLRLAVNTEAFF. CDR3 bases: TGTGCCAGCAGCTTAGGCCTTCGCTTAGCCGTGAACACTGAAGCTTTCTTT.

The chain links TRBV13 to TRBJ1-1, with 7 bases identical to TRBD1. Per germline, CDR1 PRHDT and CDR2 FYEKMQ (reference sequence). Trimming cost V 4 bases and J 6 bases; bases outside gene matches: 8. The CDR3 sequence is 14 residues long. The CDR3 protein is CASSSARRGSEAFF. CDR3 bases: TGTGCCAGCAGCTCAGCTCGCAGGGGGTCTGAAGCTTTCTTT. Drawing the rest from reference TRBV13 and TRBJ1-1, the complete variable domain is AAGVIQSPRHLIKEKRETATLKCYPIPRHDTVYWYQQGPGQDPQFLISFYEKMQSDKGSIPDRFSAQQFSDYHSELNMSSLELGDSALYFCASSSARRGSEAFFGQGTRLTVV.

This rearrangement joins TRBV5-6 to TRBJ2-7, with 8 bases aligning to TRBD1. J lost 6 bases, V lost 3 bases, and 5 bases had no gene match. The CDR3 runs 13 residues. Germline lookup yields CDR1 SGHDT and CDR2 YYEEEE. The CDR3 region has the DNA TGTGCCAGCAGCTCCAGGGGGCTTCCCGAGCAGTACTTC. It yields the protein CASSSRGLPEQYF. Using reference TRBV5-6 and TRBJ2-7 for the parts outside the CDR3, the full variable domain is DAGVTQSPTHLIKTRGQQVTLRCSPKSGHDTVSWYQQALGQGPQFIFQYYEEEERQRGNFPDRFSGHQFPNYSSELNVNALLLGDSALYLCASSSRGLPEQYFGPGTRLTVT.

The chain employs TRBV7-9 and TRBJ1-1; maybe TRBD1 (6 bases). Per the germline V gene, CDR1 is SEHNR and CDR2 is FQNEAQ (reference sequence). The CDR3 is 13 residues long. Trimming stripped 0 bases from V and 7 bases from J, with 9 bases between. CDR3 loop: CASSLAGQSEAFF. As DNA, the CDR3 is TGTGCCAGCAGCTTAGCGGGACAAAGTGAAGCTTTCTTT.

The CDR3 coding sequence is TGCAGCGTTGGAGGCTATAGCACAGATACGCAGTATTTT. Residues: CSVGGYSTDTQYF. The chain employs TRBV29-1 and TRBJ2-3; D remains unclear. Deletions cut 4 bases from V and 0 bases from J, with 8 bases between. The germline V gene encodes CDR1 SQVTM and CDR2 ANQGSEA. The length of the CDR3 is 13 residues.

The rearrangement links TRBV11-3 to TRBJ2-1; maybe TRBD1 (6 bases). The CDR3 consists of 15 residues. Trimming took 4 bases from V and 3 from J, leaving 13 bases between them. The germline V gene has CDR1 SGHNT and CDR2 YENEEA. The CDR3 sequence: CASSSGTPVYNEQFF. The DNA for the CDR3 is TGTGCCAGCAGCTCCGGGACACCTGTCTACAATGAGCAGTTCTTC.

The chain uses TRBV29-1 and TRBJ1-2; the match to TRBD1 covers 9 bases. This CDR3 spans 13 amino acids. CDR1 SQVTM and CDR2 ANQGSEA come from the germline V gene. After removal of 6 bases from V and 7 bases from J, the junction contained 9 bases not matched to a gene. CDR3 protein: CSVYGTGRGGYTF. CDR3 sequence (DNA): TGCAGCGTGTACGGGACAGGGAGGGGTGGCTACACCTTC.

The chain recombines TRBV27 with TRBJ2-7; D remains ambiguous. Germline V lookup: CDR1 MNHEY, CDR2 SMNVEV (reference sequence). This CDR3 comprises 13 residues. V lost 4 bases and J lost 2, with 9 bases in between. CDR3 region: CASSSLVAYEQYF. The CDR3 region has the DNA TGTGCCAGCAGTTCCCTAGTCGCCTACGAGCAGTACTTC.

The chain employs TRBV2 and TRBJ1-1; no reliable D call. Germline V gene lookup returns CDR1 SNHLY and CDR2 FYNNEI. The V gene lost 11 bases and the J gene lost 1 base, with 8 bases spanning the gap. The CDR3 covers 11 residues. The CDR3 region is CAGAENTEAFF. The CDR3 DNA sequence: TGTGCCGGTGCAGAGAACACTGAAGCTTTCTTT. Full variable domain (missing parts from reference TRBV2 and TRBJ1-1): EPEVTQTPSHQVTQMGQEVILRCVPISNHLYFYWYRQILGQKVEFLVSFYNNEISEKSEIFDDQFSVERPDGSNFTLKIRSTKLEDSAMYFCAGAENTEAFFGQGTRLTVV.

The chain uses TRBV7-3 and TRBJ2-2; D remains ambiguous. Germline values: CDR1 SGHTA, CDR2 FQGTGA. The CDR3 is made up of 14 amino acids. Trimming pared 2 bases from V and 0 bases from J, leaving 4 bases between. The CDR3 is CASSLAANTGELFF. In DNA, the CDR3 is TGTGCCAGCAGCTTAGCGGCGAACACCGGGGAGCTGTTTTTT.

The chain is built from TRBV30 and TRBJ2-1, with D hard to call. This CDR3 is 14 amino acids long. The V gene lost 2 bases and the J gene lost 6 bases, with 14 bases spanning the gap. CDR1 is GTSNPN and CDR2 is SVGIG in the germline V gene (reference sequence). The CDR3: CAWSTPETGNEQFF. The CDR3 coding sequence is TGTGCCTGGAGTACTCCGGAGACTGGCAATGAGCAGTTCTTC.

The genes are TRBV7-5 and TRBJ1-2. TRBV7-5 is listed as a pseudogene. This CDR3 is built from 19 residues. CDR3 sequence reads: CVRSLDLSAGGSGFGGYTF. The CDR3 DNA follows: TGTGTCAGAAGCTTAGACCTAAGCGCAGGCGGGAGCGGGTTCGGTGGCTACACCTTC.

The V and J genes are TRBV13 and TRBJ1-1; maybe TRBD1 (6 bases). The CDR3 runs to 14 residues. Deletions cut 3 bases from V and 1 base from J, with 9 bases between. Germline-derived CDR1 and CDR2 are PRHDT and FYEKMQ (reference sequence). The CDR3 here is CASSFRGGNTEAFF. CDR3 in DNA: TGTGCCAGCAGCTTTAGAGGGGGGAACACTGAAGCTTTCTTT.

V and J are TRBV7-9 and TRBJ2-5, with D maybe TRBD1 (6 bases). The ends were cut back, 10 bases at V and 6 bases at J, with 21 bases in the middle. The CDR3 runs 14 residues. CDR1 is SEHNR, CDR2 FQNEAQ, per germline (reference sequence). CDR3 coding DNA: TGTGCCATTCTCCCAACAGGGTACAAGAAGACCCAGTACTTC. The encoded protein is CAILPTGYKKTQYF.

The V and J genes are TRBV19 and TRBJ1-5; 8 positions match TRBD1. Losses at the gene ends were 7 bases for V and 2 bases for J; bases not matched to a gene: 7. CDR3 length equals 15 residues. Per germline, CDR1 LNHDA and CDR2 SQIVND (reference sequence). The CDR3 bases are TGTGCCAGTAAAGGACAGGGCGAGCGCAATCAGCCCCAGCATTTT. Its translation is CASKGQGERNQPQHF.

The chain links TRBV29-1 to TRBJ2-7; 9 positions agree with TRBD1. The CDR3 consists of 18 residues. CDR1 SQVTM and CDR2 ANQGSEA come from the germline V gene. V shed 3 bases and J 1 base; nucleotides not matched to a gene: 16. In DNA form, the CDR3 reads TGCAGCGTTGAGGAACTACGGGACAGGGTTTTGTTTTCCTACGAGCAGTACTTC. Amino acid sequence: CSVEELRDRVLFSYEQYF.

This chain links TRBV28 with TRBJ2-1; D is unclear. V was trimmed by 2 bases and J by 6 bases, leaving 14 bases between them. Per germline, CDR1 MDHEN and CDR2 SYDVKM. The CDR3 loop spans 15 amino acids. CDR3 region: CASSLDFLNGNEQFF. In nucleotides, the CDR3 is TGTGCCAGCAGTTTAGATTTTCTCAACGGCAATGAGCAGTTCTTC.

The chain recombines TRBV5-4 with TRBJ2-1, with 7 bases that match TRBD1. Per the germline V gene, CDR1 is SGHNT and CDR2 is YYREEE (reference sequence). V was clipped by 0 bases and J by 4 bases; unmatched bases: 4. The CDR3 totals 15 residues. The CDR3 protein is CASSLAGTAYNEQFF. Here the CDR3 DNA reads TGTGCCAGCAGCTTGGCAGGGACAGCTTACAATGAGCAGTTCTTC.

The chain recombines TRBV5-6 with TRBJ2-7; the D gene is possibly TRBD2 (5 bases). Germline V gives CDR1 SGHDT, CDR2 YYEEEE. The CDR3 consists of 13 residues. Trimming removed 1 base from V and 4 bases from J, with 9 bases in between. The CDR3 region is CASSLLWEYEQYF. In DNA, the CDR3 is TGTGCCAGCAGCTTGTTATGGGAGTACGAGCAGTACTTC.

This clone was seen a few times. The rearrangement links TRBV6-5 to TRBJ1-5; D remains unclear. The germline V gene encodes CDR1 MNHEY and CDR2 SVGAGI. The CDR3 spans 12 residues. Trimming removed 6 bases at V and 9 bases at J, with 12 bases between. CDR3 sequence reads: CASRNPRGPQHF. The CDR3 DNA reads TGTGCCAGCAGAAACCCGAGAGGGCCCCAGCATTTT.